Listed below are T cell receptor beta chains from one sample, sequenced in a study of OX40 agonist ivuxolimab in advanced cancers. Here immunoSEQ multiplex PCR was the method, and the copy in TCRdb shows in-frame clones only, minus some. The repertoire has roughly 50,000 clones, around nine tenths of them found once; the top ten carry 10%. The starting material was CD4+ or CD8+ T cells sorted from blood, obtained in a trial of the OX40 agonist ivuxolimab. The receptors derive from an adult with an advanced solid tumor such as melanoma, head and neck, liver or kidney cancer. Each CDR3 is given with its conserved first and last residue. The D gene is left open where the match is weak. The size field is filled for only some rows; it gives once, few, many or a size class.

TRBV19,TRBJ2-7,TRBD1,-,CASSMGQGYEQYF,TGTGCCAGTAGTATGGGACAGGGGTACGAGCAGTACTTC
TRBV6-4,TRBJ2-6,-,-,CASSKHSSGANVLTF,TGTGCCAGCAGTAAACACTCCTCTGGGGCCAACGTCCTGACTTTC
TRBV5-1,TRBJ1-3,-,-,CASSFTGPYSGNTIYF,TGCGCCAGCAGCTTCACAGGGCCTTACTCTGGAAACACCATATATTTT
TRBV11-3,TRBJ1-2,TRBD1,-,CASSHPGQGYTPNYGYTF,TGTGCCAGCAGCCACCCGGGACAGGGCTACACACCGAACTATGGCTACACCTTC
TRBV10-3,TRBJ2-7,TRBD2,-,CAISESSSGSYEQYF,TGTGCCATCAGTGAGTCGTCTAGCGGTTCCTACGAGCAGTACTTC
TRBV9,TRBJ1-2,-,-,CASSVEPGANYGYTF,TGTGCCAGCAGCGTAGAGCCAGGGGCTAACTATGGCTACACCTTC
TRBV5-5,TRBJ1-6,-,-,CASSSGTRVDSPLHF,TGTGCCAGCAGCTCCGGGACACGGGTGGATTCACCCCTCCACTTT
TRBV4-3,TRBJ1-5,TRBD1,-,CASSLGTGGNQPQHF,TGCGCCAGCAGCCTAGGGACAGGTGGGAATCAGCCCCAGCATTTT
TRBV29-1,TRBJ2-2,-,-,CSVGRGTGELFF,TGCAGCGTTGGGCGAGGGACCGGGGAGCTGTTTTTT
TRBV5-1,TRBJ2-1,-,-,CASRHRGVNEQFF,TGCGCCAGCAGGCATAGAGGGGTCAATGAGCAGTTCTTC
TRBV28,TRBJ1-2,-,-,CASSFGRGRQYGYTF,TGTGCCAGCAGTTTCGGTCGCGGAAGGCAGTATGGCTACACCTTC
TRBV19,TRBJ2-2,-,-,CASTWKAGELFF,TGTGCCAGTACCTGGAAAGCCGGGGAGCTGTTTTTT
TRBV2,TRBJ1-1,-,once,CASIPARVTTEAFF,TGTGCCAGCATCCCCGCCAGGGTCACCACTGAAGCTTTCTTT
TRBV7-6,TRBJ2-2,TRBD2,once,CASSLGAGGFNTGELFF,TGTGCCAGCAGCTTAGGAGCGGGGGGGTTTAACACCGGGGAGCTGTTTTTT
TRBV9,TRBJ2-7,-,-,CASSVGVGAYEQYF,TGTGCCAGCAGCGTAGGGGTAGGGGCCTACGAGCAGTACTTC
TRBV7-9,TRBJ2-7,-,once,CASSSASGYEQYF,TGTGCCAGCAGCTCGGCCTCAGGGTACGAGCAGTACTTC
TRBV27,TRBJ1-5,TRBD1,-,CASSGQGNQPQHF,TGTGCCAGCAGTGGACAGGGCAATCAGCCCCAGCATTTT
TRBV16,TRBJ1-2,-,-,CASSPGGSYGYTF,TGTGCCAGCAGTCCTGGGGGATCCTATGGCTACACCTTC
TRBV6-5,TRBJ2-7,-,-,CASSYSVRDEQYF,TGTGCCAGCAGTTACTCAGTCCGGGACGAGCAGTACTTC
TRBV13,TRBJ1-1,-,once,CASSLRGTEAFF,TGTGCCAGCAGCTTAAGGGGCACTGAAGCTTTCTTT
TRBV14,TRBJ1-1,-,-,CASSQERIVNTEAFF,TGTGCCAGCAGCCAAGAGAGGATCGTGAACACTGAAGCTTTCTTT
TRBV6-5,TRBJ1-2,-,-,CASSYLGIGYGYTF,TGTGCCAGCAGTTACTTGGGAATCGGCTATGGCTACACCTTC
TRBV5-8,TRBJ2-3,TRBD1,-,CASSLAWDRVGADTQYF,TGTGCCAGCAGCTTGGCCTGGGACAGGGTGGGCGCAGATACGCAGTATTTT
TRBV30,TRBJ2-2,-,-,CAWIRINTGELFF,TGTGCCTGGATCCGAATAAACACCGGGGAGCTGTTTTTT
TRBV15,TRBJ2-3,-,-,CATSRFWGSTDTQYF,TGTGCCACCAGCAGATTTTGGGGGAGCACAGATACGCAGTATTTT
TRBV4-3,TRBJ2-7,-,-,CASSQELWFPYEQYF,TGCGCCAGCAGCCAAGAATTGTGGTTTCCCTACGAGCAGTACTTC
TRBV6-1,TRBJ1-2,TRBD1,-,CATPWGQGFYGYTF,TGTGCCACCCCTTGGGGACAGGGATTTTATGGCTACACCTTC
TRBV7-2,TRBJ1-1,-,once,CASSRLTGDTEAFF,TGTGCCAGCAGCCGCCTCACGGGGGACACTGAAGCTTTCTTT
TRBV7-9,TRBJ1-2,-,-,CASSLDYGYTF,TGTGCCAGCAGCTTAGACTATGGCTACACCTTC
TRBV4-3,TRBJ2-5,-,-,CASSQAERDQETQYF,TGCGCCAGCAGCCAAGCTGAGCGGGACCAAGAGACCCAGTACTTC
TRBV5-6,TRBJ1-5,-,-,CASSLASRYSNQPQHF,TGTGCCAGCAGCTTGGCAAGCAGATATAGCAATCAGCCCCAGCATTTT